Presented here are 11 T cell receptor beta chains from one specimen sequenced in a study of blood T cell repertoires in COVID-19 (dated by TCRdb to 2018 to 2021). Library method: the immunoSEQ multiplex PCR assay. TCRdb re-hosts the immuneACCESS table, in-frame sequences only. Its copies lack some clones; in the studies checked, an unresolved V gene accounts for under half of them, and the cause for the rest is not known. Recorded for this sample are around 270,000 clones; roughly 89% of them occurred a single time. About 1.5% of the sample rests with the top ten. The sample consisted of peripheral blood. Every receptor here comes from a woman aged 40 to 55 who had recovered from COVID-19.

This rearrangement joins TRBV6-1 to TRBJ1-6; D ambiguous. V was cut by 3 bases and J by 0 bases, with 9 bases left in between. The CDR3 extends over 16 amino acids. Germline-derived CDR1 and CDR2 are MNHNS and SASEGT. CDR3 residues: CASSDDSSSYNSPLHF. CDR3 in DNA: TGTGCCAGCAGTGACGACTCAAGCTCCTATAATTCACCCCTCCACTTT.

The CDR3 sequence: CASSQHSTGETEAFF. The CDR3 nucleotides read TGTGCCAGCAGCCAACATTCCACAGGGGAGACTGAAGCTTTCTTT. The J gene is TRBJ1-1, the V gene TRBV3-1 (or the pseudogene TRBV3-2); TRBD1 matches at 7 bases. V was clipped by 2 bases and J by 5 bases; unmatched bases: 8. Germline V gene data show CDR1 as LGHDT and CDR2 as YNNKEL (reference sequence). CDR3 length: 15 residues.

V is TRBV28 and J is TRBJ1-2; D remains ambiguous. From germline, CDR1 is MDHEN and CDR2 SYDVKM. V shed 10 bases and J shed 1 base, with 13 bases lying between them. This CDR3 region has 13 residues. The CDR3 DNA is TGTGCCACCTTCCGTGAGGTTAACTATGGCTACACCTTC. This sequence encodes CATFREVNYGYTF.

CDR3 residues: CASSVAGGRVDTQYF. CDR3 DNA sequence: TGTGCCAGCAGCGTAGCAGGGGGTCGCGTAGATACGCAGTATTTT. The V gene is TRBV9, the J gene TRBJ2-3; TRBD1 aligns across 7 bases. The CDR3 runs to 15 residues. The germline V gene encodes CDR1 SGDLS and CDR2 YYNGEE. Trimming at V came to 0 bases and at J to 5 bases, leaving 6 bases not matched to a gene.

The chain couples TRBV29-1 to TRBJ2-3; 9 bases are a match to TRBD2. V shed 0 bases and J 5 bases; nucleotides not matched to a gene: 6. This CDR3 contains 15 residues. From germline, CDR1 is SQVTM and CDR2 ANQGSEA. This CDR3 is CSVEELGLAGDTQYF. Here the CDR3 DNA reads TGCAGCGTTGAAGAGTTGGGACTAGCAGGAGATACGCAGTATTTT.

The chain carries TRBV6-5 and TRBJ1-2; a possible D gene is TRBD1 (5 bases). The CDR3 spans 13 residues. Trimming left V 6 bases short and J 2 bases short, with 10 bases between. Germline loops: CDR1 MNHEY, CDR2 SVGAGI. The CDR3 nucleotides are TGTGCCAGCAGAGCCTCAGGGAACTATGGCTACACCTTC. Protein sequence: CASRASGNYGYTF.

The chain couples TRBV30 to TRBJ2-2, with 12 bases lining up with TRBD2. Germline CDR1 is GTSNPN and CDR2 is SVGIG (reference sequence). CDR3 length equals 16 residues. The junction had 5 bases not matched to a gene; V was cut back by 2 bases and J by 4 bases. Written as DNA, the CDR3 is TGTGCCTGGAGTCATAGACTAGCGGGGGCCACCGGGGAGCTGTTTTTT. It is translated as CAWSHRLAGATGELFF.

This clone is a singleton in its sample. The V gene is TRBV5-1, the J gene TRBJ2-1; D gene ambiguous. Germline loops: CDR1 SGHRS, CDR2 YFSETQ. V gave up 2 bases and J gave up 4 bases, with 10 bases separating them. This CDR3 contains 14 residues. The CDR3 is CASSFESAYNEQFF. CDR3 DNA: TGCGCCAGCAGCTTCGAGAGTGCTTACAATGAGCAGTTCTTC.

The CDR3 reads CASSPGGRGTEAFF. The DNA of the CDR3 is TGTGCCAGCAGTCCAGGGGGACGGGGGACTGAAGCTTTCTTT. The J gene is TRBJ1-1, the V gene TRBV6-5, with 7 bases aligning to TRBD1. In germline, CDR1 is MNHEY, CDR2 SVGAGI. CDR3 length equals 14 residues. V was pared by 5 bases and J by 5 bases, with 8 bases of the junction left unmatched.

V usage is TRBV19 and J usage is TRBJ1-1; D perhaps matches TRBD1 (5 bases). The V end lost 2 bases, the J end lost 4 bases, and 11 bases lay between the germline ends. The CDR3 is 14 amino acids. From germline, CDR1 is LNHDA and CDR2 SQIVND (reference sequence). The CDR3 DNA reads as TGTGCCAGTAGTATACAGGGTCGGGCCACTGAAGCTTTCTTT. As protein: CASSIQGRATEAFF. Full variable domain (missing parts from reference TRBV19 and TRBJ1-1): DGGITQSPKYLFRKEGQNVTLSCEQNLNHDAMYWYRQDPGQGLRLIYYSQIVNDFQKGDIAEGYSVSREKKESFPLTVTSAQKNPTAFYLCASSIQGRATEAFFGQGTRLTVV.

The rearrangement joins TRBV9 to TRBJ2-1; D unresolved. The CDR3 is 16 amino acids. The V end lost 4 bases, the J end lost 0 bases, and 14 bases lay between the germline ends. Per germline, CDR1 SGDLS and CDR2 YYNGEE. CDR3 sequence: CASSKAPPSSYNEQFF. The CDR3, as DNA: TGTGCCAGCAGCAAGGCCCCCCCTAGCTCCTACAATGAGCAGTTCTTC.